This T cell receptor (beta chain) was sequenced for a study of blood T cell repertoires in COVID-19. Across the study: Both acute and convalescent COVID-19 samples were obtained from the United States, Italy and Spain. T cells, B-cell-depleted T cells, or PBMCs supplied cDNA or gDNA.

Trimming left V 1 base short and J 7 bases short, with 14 bases between. This CDR3 spans 14 amino acids. CDR1 and CDR2 (germline): SGHNT, YYREEE (reference sequence). Authors' analysis steps: Researchers report that nucleated cell counts were estimated from reference gene primer amplification. Sequencing used immunoSEQ multiplex PCR; TCRdb keeps in-frame clones, though not all of them. V and J calls and clone size are those listed in that table; D and trimming were worked out from the DNA. The table lists approximately 130,000 clones, roughly 79% of them singletons. The receptor comes from a woman between 55 and 75 years old with active or convalescent COVID-19. This chain links TRBV5-4 with TRBJ1-2; no clear D gene. The sample consisted of peripheral blood. The CDR3: CASSLSITGSGYTF. CDR3 DNA: TGTGCCAGCAGCTTGAGTATTACGGGGTCTGGCTACACCTTC.